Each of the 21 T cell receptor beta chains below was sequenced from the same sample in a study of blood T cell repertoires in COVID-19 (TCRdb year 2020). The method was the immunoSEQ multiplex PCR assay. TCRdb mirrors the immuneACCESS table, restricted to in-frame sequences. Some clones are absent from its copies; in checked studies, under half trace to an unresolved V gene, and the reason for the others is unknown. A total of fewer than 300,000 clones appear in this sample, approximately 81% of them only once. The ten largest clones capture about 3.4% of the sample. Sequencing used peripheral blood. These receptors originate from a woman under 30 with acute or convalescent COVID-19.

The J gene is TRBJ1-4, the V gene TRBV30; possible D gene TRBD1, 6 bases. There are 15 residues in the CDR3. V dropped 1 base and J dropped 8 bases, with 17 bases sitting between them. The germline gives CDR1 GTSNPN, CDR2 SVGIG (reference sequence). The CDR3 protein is CAWSAIWDTREKLFF. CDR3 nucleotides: TGTGCCTGGAGTGCGATTTGGGACACCAGAGAAAAACTGTTTTTT.

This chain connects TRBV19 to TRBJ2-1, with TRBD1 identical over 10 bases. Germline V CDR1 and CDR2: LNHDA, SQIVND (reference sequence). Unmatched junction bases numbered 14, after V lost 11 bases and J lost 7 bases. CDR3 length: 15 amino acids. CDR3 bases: TGTGCCGCAGCCCGACCTGGGACAGGGGCTAATGAGCAGTTCTTC. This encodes CAAARPGTGANEQFF.

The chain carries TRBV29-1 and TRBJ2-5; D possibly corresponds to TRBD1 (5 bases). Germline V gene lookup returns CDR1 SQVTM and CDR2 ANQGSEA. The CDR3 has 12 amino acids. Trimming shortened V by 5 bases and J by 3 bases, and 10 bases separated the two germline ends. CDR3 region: CSVLGQEETQYF. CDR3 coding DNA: TGCAGCGTTCTGGGGCAAGAAGAGACCCAGTACTTC. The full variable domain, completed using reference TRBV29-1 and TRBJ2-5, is SAVISQKPSRDICQRGTSLTIQCQVDSQVTMMFWYRQQPGQSLTLIATANQGSEATYESGFVIDKFPISRPNLTFSTLTVSNMSPEDSSIYLCSVLGQEETQYFGPGTRLLVL.

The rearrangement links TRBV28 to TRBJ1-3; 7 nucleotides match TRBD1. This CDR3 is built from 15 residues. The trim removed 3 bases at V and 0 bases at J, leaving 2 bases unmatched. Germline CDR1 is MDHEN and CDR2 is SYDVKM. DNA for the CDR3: TGTGCCAGCAGTTTTTGGGACAGCTCTGGAAACACCATATATTTT. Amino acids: CASSFWDSSGNTIYF.

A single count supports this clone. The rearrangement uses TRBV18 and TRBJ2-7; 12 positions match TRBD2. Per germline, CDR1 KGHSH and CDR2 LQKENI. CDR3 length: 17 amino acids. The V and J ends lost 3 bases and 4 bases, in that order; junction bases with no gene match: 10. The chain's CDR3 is CASSPAASGRVGYEQYF. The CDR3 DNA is TGTGCCAGCTCACCTGCGGCTAGCGGGAGGGTCGGATACGAGCAGTACTTC.

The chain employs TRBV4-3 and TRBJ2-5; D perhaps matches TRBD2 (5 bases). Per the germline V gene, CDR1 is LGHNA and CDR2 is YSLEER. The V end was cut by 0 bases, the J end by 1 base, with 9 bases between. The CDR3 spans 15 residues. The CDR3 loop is CASSQDRGIQETQYF. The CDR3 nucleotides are TGCGCCAGCAGCCAAGATCGGGGAATCCAAGAGACCCAGTACTTC.

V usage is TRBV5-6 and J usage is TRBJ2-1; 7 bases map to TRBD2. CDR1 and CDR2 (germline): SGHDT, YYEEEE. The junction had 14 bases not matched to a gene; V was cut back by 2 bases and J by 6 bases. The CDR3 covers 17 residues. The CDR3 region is CASSLALTGGMGNEQFF. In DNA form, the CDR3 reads TGTGCCAGCAGCTTAGCCCTCACGGGAGGAATGGGCAATGAGCAGTTCTTC.

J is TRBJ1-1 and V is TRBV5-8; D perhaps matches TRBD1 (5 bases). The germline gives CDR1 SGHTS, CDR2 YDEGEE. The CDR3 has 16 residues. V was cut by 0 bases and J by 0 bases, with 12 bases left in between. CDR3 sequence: CASSLGQRNLNTEAFF. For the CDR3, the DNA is TGTGCCAGCAGCTTGGGACAGAGAAATTTGAACACTGAAGCTTTCTTT.

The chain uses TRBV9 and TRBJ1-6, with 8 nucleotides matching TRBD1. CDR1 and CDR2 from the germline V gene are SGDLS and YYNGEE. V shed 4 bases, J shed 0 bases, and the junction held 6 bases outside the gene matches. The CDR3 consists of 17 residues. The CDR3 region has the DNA TGTGCCAGCAGCCGTAACAGGGGGAGCTCCTATAATTCACCCCTCCACTTT. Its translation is CASSRNRGSSYNSPLHF.

This CDR3 reads CASSRSRNTEAFF. The CDR3 coding sequence is TGTGCCAGCAGCAGATCGAGAAACACTGAAGCTTTCTTT. V and J are TRBV7-8 and TRBJ1-1; D unclear. Trimming took 5 bases from V and 2 from J, leaving 9 bases between them. The CDR3 consists of 13 residues. The germline V gene has CDR1 SGHVS and CDR2 FQNEAQ.

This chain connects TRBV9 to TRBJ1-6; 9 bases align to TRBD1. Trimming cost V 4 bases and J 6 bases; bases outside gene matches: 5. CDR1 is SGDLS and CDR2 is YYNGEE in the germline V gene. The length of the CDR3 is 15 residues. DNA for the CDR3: TGTGCCAGCAGCACGACAGGGGGTCGTAATTCACCCCTCCACTTT. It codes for CASSTTGGRNSPLHF.

This CDR3 is CASSLNALTYEQYF. The CDR3 nucleotides read TGTGCCAGCAGCTTAAACGCGCTCACCTACGAGCAGTACTTC. This sequence joins TRBV7-8 and TRBJ2-7; D unresolved. The CDR3 is made up of 14 amino acids. Trimming removed 2 bases from V and 2 bases from J, with 10 bases in between. Germline V gene sequence: CDR1 SGHVS, CDR2 FQNEAQ.

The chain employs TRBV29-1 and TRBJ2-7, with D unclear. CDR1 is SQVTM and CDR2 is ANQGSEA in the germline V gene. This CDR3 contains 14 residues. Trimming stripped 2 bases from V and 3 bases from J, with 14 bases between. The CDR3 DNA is TGCAGCGTTGAACCCCCACAAAACCTCTACGAGCAGTACTTC. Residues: CSVEPPQNLYEQYF.

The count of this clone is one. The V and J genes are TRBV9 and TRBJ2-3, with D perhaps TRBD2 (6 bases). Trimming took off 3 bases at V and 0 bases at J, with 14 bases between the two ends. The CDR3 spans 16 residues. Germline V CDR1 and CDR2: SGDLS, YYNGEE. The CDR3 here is CASSASDYSSTDTQYF. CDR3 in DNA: TGTGCCAGCAGCGCCTCGGACTATTCTAGCACAGATACGCAGTATTTT.

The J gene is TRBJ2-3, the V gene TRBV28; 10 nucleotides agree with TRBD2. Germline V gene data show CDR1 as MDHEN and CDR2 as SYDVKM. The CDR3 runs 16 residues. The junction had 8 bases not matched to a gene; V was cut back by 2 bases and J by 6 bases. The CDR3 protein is CASSLASGSVFDTQYF. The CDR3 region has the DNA TGTGCCAGCAGTTTAGCTAGCGGGAGCGTTTTCGATACGCAGTATTTT. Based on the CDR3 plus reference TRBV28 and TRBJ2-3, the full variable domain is DVKVTQSSRYLVKRTGEKVFLECVQDMDHENMFWYRQDPGLGLRLIYFSYDVKMKEKGDIPEGYSVSREKKERFSLILESASTNQTSMYLCASSLASGSVFDTQYFGPGTRLTVL.

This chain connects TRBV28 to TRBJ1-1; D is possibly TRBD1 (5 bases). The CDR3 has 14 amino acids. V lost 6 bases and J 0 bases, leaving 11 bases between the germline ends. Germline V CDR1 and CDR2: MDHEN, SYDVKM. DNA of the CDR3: TGTGCCAGCAGCCCGACAGCCCTGAACACTGAAGCTTTCTTT. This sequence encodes CASSPTALNTEAFF.

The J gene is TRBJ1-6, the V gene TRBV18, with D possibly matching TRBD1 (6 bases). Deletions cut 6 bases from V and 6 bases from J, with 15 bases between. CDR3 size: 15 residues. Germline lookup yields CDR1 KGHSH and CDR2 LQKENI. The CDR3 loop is CASSEPGARNSPLHF. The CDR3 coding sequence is TGTGCCAGCTCGGAGCCAGGGGCTCGTAATTCACCCCTCCACTTT.

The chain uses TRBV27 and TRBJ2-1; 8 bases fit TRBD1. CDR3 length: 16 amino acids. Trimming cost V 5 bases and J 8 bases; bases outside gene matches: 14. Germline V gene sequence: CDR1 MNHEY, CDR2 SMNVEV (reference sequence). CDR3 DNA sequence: TGTGCCAGCAGTCAGGGACAGGTGGGAACACTCGATGAGCAGTTCTTC. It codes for CASSQGQVGTLDEQFF.

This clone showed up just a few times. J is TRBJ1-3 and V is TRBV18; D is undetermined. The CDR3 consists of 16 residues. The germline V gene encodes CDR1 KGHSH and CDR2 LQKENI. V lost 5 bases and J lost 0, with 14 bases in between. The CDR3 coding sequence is TGTGCCAGCTCAACAGACCAGATTGTCTCTGGAAACACCATATATTTT. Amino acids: CASSTDQIVSGNTIYF.

The CDR3 region is CASNPQGAEIEQYF. In DNA, the CDR3 is TGTGCCAGCAACCCCCAGGGGGCAGAGATCGAGCAGTACTTC. The J gene is TRBJ2-7, the V gene TRBV28; 8 bases map to TRBD1. Germline CDR1 MDHEN, CDR2 SYDVKM. The CDR3 is 14 residues long. The V and J ends lost 7 bases and 6 bases, in that order; junction bases with no gene match: 11.

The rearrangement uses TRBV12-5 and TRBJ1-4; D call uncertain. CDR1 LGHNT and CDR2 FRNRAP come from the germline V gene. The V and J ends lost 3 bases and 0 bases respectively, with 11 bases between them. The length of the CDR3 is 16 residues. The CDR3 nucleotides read TGTGCTAGTGGTTTTTTGGGAGTCTCAACTAATGAAAAACTGTTTTTT. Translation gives CASGFLGVSTNEKLFF.